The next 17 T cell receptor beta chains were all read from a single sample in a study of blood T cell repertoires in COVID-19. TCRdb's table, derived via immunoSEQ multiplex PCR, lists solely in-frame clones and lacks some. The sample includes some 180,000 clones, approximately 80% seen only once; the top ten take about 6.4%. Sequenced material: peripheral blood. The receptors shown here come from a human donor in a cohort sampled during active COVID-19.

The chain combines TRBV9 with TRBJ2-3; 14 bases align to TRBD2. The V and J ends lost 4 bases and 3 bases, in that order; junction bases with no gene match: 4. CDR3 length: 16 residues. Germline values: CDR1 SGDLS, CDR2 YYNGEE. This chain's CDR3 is CASSLGLAGETDTQYF. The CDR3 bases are TGTGCCAGCAGCCTGGGACTAGCGGGGGAAACAGATACGCAGTATTTT. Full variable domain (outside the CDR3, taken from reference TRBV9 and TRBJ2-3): DSGVTQTPKHLITATGQRVTLRCSPRSGDLSVYWYQQSLDQGLQFLIQYYNGEERAKGNILERFSAQQFPDLHSELNLSSLELGDSALYFCASSLGLAGETDTQYFGPGTRLTVL.

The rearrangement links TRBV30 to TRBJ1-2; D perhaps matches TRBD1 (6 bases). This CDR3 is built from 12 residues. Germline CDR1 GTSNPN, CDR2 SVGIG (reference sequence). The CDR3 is CGVGQSIWGYTF. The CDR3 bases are TGTGGGGTCGGACAGTCCATCTGGGGCTACACCTTC.

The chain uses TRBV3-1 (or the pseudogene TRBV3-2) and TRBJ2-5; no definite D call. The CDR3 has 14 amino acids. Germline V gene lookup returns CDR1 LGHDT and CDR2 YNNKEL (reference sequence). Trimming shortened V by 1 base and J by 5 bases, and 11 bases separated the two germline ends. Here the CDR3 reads CASSQGSQAETQYF. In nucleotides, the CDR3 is TGTGCCAGCAGCCAAGGGTCGCAGGCGGAGACCCAGTACTTC.

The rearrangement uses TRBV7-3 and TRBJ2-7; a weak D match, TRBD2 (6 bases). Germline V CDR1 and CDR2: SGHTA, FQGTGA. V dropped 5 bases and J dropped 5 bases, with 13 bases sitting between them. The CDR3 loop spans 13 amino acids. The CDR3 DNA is TGTGCCAGCAGCCTAAAAGGAGGGGACGAGCAGTACTTC. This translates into CASSLKGGDEQYF.

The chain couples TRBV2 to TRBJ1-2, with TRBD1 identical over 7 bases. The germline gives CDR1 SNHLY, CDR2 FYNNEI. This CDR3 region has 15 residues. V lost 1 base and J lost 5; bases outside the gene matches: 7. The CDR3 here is CASSEVGDRVYGYTF. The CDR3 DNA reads TGTGCCAGCAGTGAAGTGGGAGACAGGGTGTATGGCTACACCTTC.

The CDR3 DNA reads as TGTGCCAGCAGCTCGGGACTAGCGGGGGGTGGTGAGCAGTTCTTC. Encoded protein: CASSSGLAGGGEQFF. The chain has TRBV7-3 and TRBJ2-1; TRBD2 aligns across 15 bases. CDR1 and CDR2 (germline): SGHTA, FQGTGA. V trimming: 4 bases; J trimming: 9 bases; junction bases outside the gene matches: 4. This CDR3 region has 15 residues.

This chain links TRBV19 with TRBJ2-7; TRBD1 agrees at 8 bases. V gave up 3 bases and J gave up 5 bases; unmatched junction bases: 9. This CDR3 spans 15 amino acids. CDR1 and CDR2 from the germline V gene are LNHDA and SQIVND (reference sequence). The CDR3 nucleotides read TGTGCCAGTAGTATTGACAGGGGAGAGTACCACGAGCAGTACTTC. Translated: CASSIDRGEYHEQYF.

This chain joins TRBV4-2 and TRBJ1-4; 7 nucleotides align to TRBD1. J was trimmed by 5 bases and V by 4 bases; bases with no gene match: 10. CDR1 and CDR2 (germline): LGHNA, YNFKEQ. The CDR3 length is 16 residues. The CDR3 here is CASSPPGRGENEKLFF. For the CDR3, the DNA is TGTGCCAGCAGCCCGCCTGGCAGGGGGGAAAATGAAAAACTGTTTTTT.

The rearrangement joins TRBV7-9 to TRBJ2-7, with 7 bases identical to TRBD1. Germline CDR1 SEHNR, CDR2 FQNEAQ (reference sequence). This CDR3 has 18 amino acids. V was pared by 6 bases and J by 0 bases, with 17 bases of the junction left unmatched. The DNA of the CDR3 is TGTGCCAGCAGTCGGGACGGGATAAGGGACAGAAGCTCCTACGAGCAGTACTTC. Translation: CASSRDGIRDRSSYEQYF.

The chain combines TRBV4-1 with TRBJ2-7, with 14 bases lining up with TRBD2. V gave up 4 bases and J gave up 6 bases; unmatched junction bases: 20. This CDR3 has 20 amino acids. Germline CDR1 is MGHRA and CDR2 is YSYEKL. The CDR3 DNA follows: TGCGCCAGCAGCCCAAAGAAAGGCTGGGAGACTAGCGGGGGGGCGGCCGAGCAGTACTTC. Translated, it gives CASSPKKGWETSGGAAEQYF.

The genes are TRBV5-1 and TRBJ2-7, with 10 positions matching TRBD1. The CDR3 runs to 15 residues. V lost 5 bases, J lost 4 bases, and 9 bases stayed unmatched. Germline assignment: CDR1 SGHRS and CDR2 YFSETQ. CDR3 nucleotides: TGCGCCAGCAGGGTTGGACAGGGGGGCAATTACGAGCAGTACTTC. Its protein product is CASRVGQGGNYEQYF.

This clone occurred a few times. DNA of the CDR3: TGCACCAAGTCGAGGGTCTACACCTTC. Protein sequence: CTKSRVYTF. The V call is TRBV20-1, the J call TRBJ1-2; D is uncertain. CDR3 length: 9 residues. CDR1 and CDR2 (germline): DFQATT, SNEGSKA (reference sequence).

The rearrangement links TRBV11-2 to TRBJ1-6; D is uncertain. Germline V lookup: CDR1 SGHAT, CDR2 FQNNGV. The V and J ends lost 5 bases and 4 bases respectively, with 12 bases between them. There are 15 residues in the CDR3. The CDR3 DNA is TGTGCCAGCAGCCCATTAGACAATTATAATTCACCCCTCCACTTT. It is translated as CASSPLDNYNSPLHF.

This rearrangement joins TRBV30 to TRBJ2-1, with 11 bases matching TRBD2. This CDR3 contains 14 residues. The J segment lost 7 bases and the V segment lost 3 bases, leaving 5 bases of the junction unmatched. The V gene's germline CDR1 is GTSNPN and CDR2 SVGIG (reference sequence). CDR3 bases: TGTGCCTGGAGACTAGCGGGGGTGCGGAATGAGCAGTTCTTC. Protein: CAWRLAGVRNEQFF.

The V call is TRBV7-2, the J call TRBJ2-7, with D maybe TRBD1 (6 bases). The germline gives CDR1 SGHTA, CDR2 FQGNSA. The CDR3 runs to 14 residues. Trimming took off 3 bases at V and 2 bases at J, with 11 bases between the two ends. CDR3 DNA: TGTGCCAGCAGCTTTACAGGGCCCACCTACGAGCAGTACTTC. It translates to CASSFTGPTYEQYF.

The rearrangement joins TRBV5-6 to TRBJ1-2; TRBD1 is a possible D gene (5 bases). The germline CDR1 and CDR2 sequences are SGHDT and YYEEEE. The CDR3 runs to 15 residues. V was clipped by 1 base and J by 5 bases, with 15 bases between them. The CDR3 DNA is TGTGCCAGCAGCTTGAGGGAGGGGCAAGGGTATGGCTACACCTTC. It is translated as CASSLREGQGYGYTF.

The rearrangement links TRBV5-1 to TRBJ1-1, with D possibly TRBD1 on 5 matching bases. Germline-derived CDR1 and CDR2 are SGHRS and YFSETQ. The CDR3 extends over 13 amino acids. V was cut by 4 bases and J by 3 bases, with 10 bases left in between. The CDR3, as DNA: TGCGCCAGCAGCAGCACAGGAGACACTGAAGCTTTCTTT. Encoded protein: CASSSTGDTEAFF. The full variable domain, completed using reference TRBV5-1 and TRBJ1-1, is KAGVTQTPRYLIKTRGQQVTLSCSPISGHRSVSWYQQTPGQGLQFLFEYFSETQRNKGNFPGRFSGRQFSNSRSEMNVSTLELGDSALYLCASSSTGDTEAFFGQGTRLTVV.